This T cell receptor beta chain was sequenced for a study of glioma-infiltrating T cells. The iRepertoire nested amplicon-rescue multiplex PCR amplified TCR alpha and beta CDR3s from RNA. TCRdb processed the multiplex PCR reads anew with MiXCR; each CDR3 protein has one entry. The table records more than 95,000 distinct CDR3 sequences, about 30% of them present only once. Study-wide findings and caveats: CDR3 overlap between tissue and blood was very small.

Germline V gene sequence: CDR1 LNHDA, CDR2 SQIVND (reference sequence). This CDR3 is built from 13 residues. With 5 bases clipped from V and 1 base from J, the junction kept 1 base outside the gene matches. This clonotype was seen ten or more times. What it recognizes is unknown. This clonotype originated in a human donor with low-grade glioma or glioblastoma, undergoing nonglioma brain surgery, or in good health (not recorded which). The V gene is TRBV19, the J gene TRBJ2-5; TRBD2 aligns across 7 bases. Sequencing input: glioma tissue, nonneoplastic brain tissue, or PBMCs (not recorded which). The CDR3 nucleotides are TGTGCCAGTAGTGAGCGGGGCCAAGAGACCCAGTACTTC. Translating gives CASSERGQETQYF.